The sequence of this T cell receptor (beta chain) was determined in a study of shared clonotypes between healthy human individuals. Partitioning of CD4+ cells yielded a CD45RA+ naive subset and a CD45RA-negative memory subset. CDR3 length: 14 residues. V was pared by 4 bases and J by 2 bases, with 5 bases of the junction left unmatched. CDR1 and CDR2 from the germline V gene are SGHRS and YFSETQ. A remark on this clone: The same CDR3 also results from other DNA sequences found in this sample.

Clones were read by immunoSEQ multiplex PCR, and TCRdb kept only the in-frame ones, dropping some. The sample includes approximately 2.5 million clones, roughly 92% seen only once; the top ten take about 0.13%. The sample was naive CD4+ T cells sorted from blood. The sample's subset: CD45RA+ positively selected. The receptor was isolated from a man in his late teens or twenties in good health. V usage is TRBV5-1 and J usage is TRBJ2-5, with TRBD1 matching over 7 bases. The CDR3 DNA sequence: TGCGCCAGCAGCCTCGGGACAGTTCAAGAGACCCAGTACTTC. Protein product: CASSLGTVQETQYF.